The 2 T cell receptor beta chains listed next were all sequenced from one sample in a study of T cells in Graves' hyperthyroidism and ophthalmopathy. RNA transcripts gave rise to amplified TCR beta CDR3 regions. HTBI primers drove first-round RT-PCR of the TCR CDR3. TCRdb re-called the multiplex PCR reads through MiXCR, storing one row per CDR3 protein. The sample has around 800,000 distinct CDR3 sequences, roughly 40% seen once. The specimen was blood. The receptors here all came from a man younger than 35 with Graves' hyperthyroidism.

This clonotype was seen repeatedly, ten times or more. The chain joins TRBV7-8 to TRBJ2-7; no reliable D call. The CDR3 consists of 13 residues. V gave up 3 bases and J gave up 3 bases, with 9 bases separating them. The germline V gene encodes CDR1 SGHVS and CDR2 FQNEAQ. CDR3 in amino acids: CASSFSWDYEQYF. Written as DNA, the CDR3 is TGTGCCAGCAGCTTCTCCTGGGACTACGAGCAGTACTTC.

Concerning this clonotype: A much larger clone lies one base from this, so it may be a read error. This chain joins TRBV15 and TRBJ1-1, with 7 bases that match TRBD1. This CDR3 is 16 amino acids long. Germline CDR1 and CDR2: LNHNV and YYDKDF (reference sequence). CDR3 loop: CAASRDPDRANTEAFF. The CDR3 DNA reads TGTGCCGCCAGCAGAGATCCCGACAGGGCGAACACTGAAGCTTTCTTT.